Following are 23 T cell receptor beta chains from one sample sequenced in a study of CD8+CD57+ T cells in acquired aplastic anemia. Sequenced patients had shown CD8+CD57+ cell expansion by flow cytometry. According to the study, genomic DNA was the template for TCR beta VDJ and CDR3 profiling. A single record per CDR3 protein comes from TCRdb applying MiXCR to the reads. This sample yields 100,000 to 150,000 distinct CDR3 sequences, of which approximately 41% are seen a single time; about 2.7% belongs to the top ten. Source material: sorted CD4+, CD8+, or CD8+CD57+ T cells (not recorded which) from PBMCs. Every receptor here comes from a human donor with aplastic anemia.

The CDR3 bases are TGTGCCATCAGTGGGCTAGCGGGGGGTAATGAGCAGTTCTTC. Amino acid sequence: CAISGLAGGNEQFF. The V and J genes are TRBV10-3 and TRBJ2-1; 11 nucleotides agree with TRBD2. The V segment lost 4 bases and the J segment 7 bases; nucleotides outside the gene matches: 3. The V gene's germline CDR1 is ENHRY and CDR2 SYGVKD. This CDR3 contains 14 residues.

The chain couples TRBV5-1 to TRBJ1-5; D is ambiguous. Trimming removed 2 bases from V and 0 bases from J, with 12 bases in between. The CDR3 loop spans 16 amino acids. Germline V gene sequence: CDR1 SGHRS, CDR2 YFSETQ. The CDR3 sequence is CASSFSGVDSNQPQHF. For the CDR3, the DNA is TGCGCCAGCAGCTTTTCAGGAGTCGATAGCAATCAGCCCCAGCATTTT.

The chain links TRBV7-8 to TRBJ2-3; tentative D call: TRBD1 (6 bases). CDR1 is SGHVS and CDR2 is FQNEAQ in the germline V gene. Trimming shortened V by 1 base and J by 2 bases, and 7 bases separated the two germline ends. This CDR3 is 14 amino acids long. The CDR3 here is CASSLGTVTDTQYF. In nucleotides, the CDR3 is TGTGCCAGCAGCTTAGGGACAGTCACAGATACGCAGTATTTT.

As to this clonotype: A single base separates this from a much larger clone, so it may be a read error. This chain links TRBV5-1 with TRBJ1-1; D is perhaps TRBD1 (5 bases). CDR1 SGHRS and CDR2 YFSETQ come from the germline V gene. There are 14 residues in the CDR3. Trimming shortened V by 2 bases and J by 3 bases, and 11 bases separated the two germline ends. CDR3 protein: CASSFGTADTEAFF. DNA of the CDR3: TGCGCCAGCAGCTTTGGGACCGCGGACACTGAAGCTTTCTTT.

The chain carries TRBV2 and TRBJ2-5, with D perhaps TRBD2 (5 bases). CDR3 length equals 14 residues. The V and J ends lost 3 bases and 2 bases respectively, with 10 bases between them. The germline V gene encodes CDR1 SNHLY and CDR2 FYNNEI. CDR3 region: CASSEEALQETQYF. The CDR3 bases are TGTGCCAGCAGTGAGGAGGCACTTCAAGAGACCCAGTACTTC.

The chain joins TRBV24-1 to TRBJ2-1; 11 bases are a match to TRBD2. V lost 6 bases to trimming and J lost 1 base; unmatched junction nucleotides: 4. Per the germline V gene, CDR1 is KGHDR and CDR2 is SFDVKD. This CDR3 is 16 amino acids long. CDR3 sequence (DNA): TGTGCCACCAGTTCCTCTAGCGGGAGGTCCTACAATGAGCAGTTCTTC. This gives the protein CATSSSSGRSYNEQFF.

This chain's CDR3 is CASNSVLSPLHF. The CDR3 nucleotides are TGTGCCAGTAACTCAGTTTTGTCACCCCTCCACTTT. The V and J genes are TRBV19 and TRBJ1-6; D is undetermined. The CDR3 runs to 12 residues. V was cut by 7 bases and J by 10 bases, with 11 bases left in between. CDR1 and CDR2 from the germline V gene are LNHDA and SQIVND (reference sequence). Full variable domain (remainder filled in from reference TRBV19 and TRBJ1-6): DGGITQSPKYLFRKEGQNVTLSCEQNLNHDAMYWYRQDPGQGLRLIYYSQIVNDFQKGDIAEGYSVSREKKESFPLTVTSAQKNPTAFYLCASNSVLSPLHFGNGTRLTVT.

There are many counts of this clonotype. The chain couples TRBV20-1 to TRBJ2-3, with D possibly matching TRBD2 (5 bases). Trimming stripped 0 bases from V and 0 bases from J, with 10 bases between. The germline V gene has CDR1 DFQATT and CDR2 SNEGSKA (reference sequence). The CDR3 has 15 residues. CDR3: CSARDAGLSTDTQYF. The CDR3 nucleotides read TGCAGTGCTAGAGATGCGGGCCTGAGCACAGATACGCAGTATTTT.

Of note for this clonotype: Being one base from a much bigger clone, this may be a read error. The J gene is TRBJ1-1, the V gene TRBV6-1; D call uncertain. Germline assignment: CDR1 MNHNS and CDR2 SASEGT. The CDR3 consists of 12 residues. Between the trimmed V and J ends, which lost 6 bases and 1 base, there was a span of 6 bases. The CDR3, as DNA: TGTGCCAGCAGACGAGAGAACACTGAAGCTTTCTTT. The encoded protein is CASRRENTEAFF.

This clonotype was seen at least ten times. One end of the junction is discordant with germline, which a read error may explain. The chain is built from TRBV29-1 and TRBJ1-4, with D unclear. The length of the CDR3 is 14 residues. In germline, CDR1 is SQVTM, CDR2 ANQGSEA. CDR3 nucleotide sequence: TGCAGCGTCGAAGACCCGGCAACTAATGAAAAACTGTTTTTT. Residues: CSVEDPATNEKLFF.

The chain links TRBV4-3 to TRBJ2-5; perhaps TRBD2 as D (6 bases). Per germline, CDR1 LGHNA and CDR2 YSLEER. Trimming left V 0 bases short and J 5 bases short, with 16 bases between. CDR3 size: 16 residues. CDR3 protein: CASSQDLRGRWETQYF. The CDR3 DNA is TGCGCCAGCAGCCAAGATCTACGTGGGAGGTGGGAGACCCAGTACTTC.

This clonotype was seen a few times. The genes are TRBV29-1 and TRBJ2-1; D may be TRBD2 (6 bases). The CDR3 sequence is 13 residues long. Germline values: CDR1 SQVTM, CDR2 ANQGSEA. V lost 8 bases to trimming and J lost 1 base, with 12 bases between them. Here the CDR3 DNA reads TGCAGCTTCTCGGGGGAGTCCTACAATGAGCAGTTCTTC. Residues: CSFSGESYNEQFF.

This clonotype was detected a few times. The gene calls are TRBV28 and TRBJ1-1; D gene ambiguous. The V gene's germline CDR1 is MDHEN and CDR2 SYDVKM. The CDR3 is 13 residues long. Between the trimmed V and J ends, which lost 6 bases and 9 bases, there was a span of 17 bases. The CDR3 spells CASSGAVNRKAFF. CDR3 nucleotides: TGTGCCAGCAGCGGAGCGGTCAATAGGAAAGCTTTCTTT.

Turning to this clonotype: In this CDR3 the conserved last residue, phenylalanine or tryptophan, is missing, so a read error is likely. No DNA is shown, since the ends of the CDR3 on it are uncertain; the CDR3 is the one TCRdb lists. The chain has TRBV12-3 or TRBV12-4 and TRBJ1-5; TRBD1, as called in the table, went unchecked against the DNA. The CDR3 totals 13 residues, both ends included. The CDR3 spells CASSWDLNQPQRL.

This clonotype was observed many times. The chain carries TRBV25-1 and TRBJ2-6; the D gene is possibly TRBD1 (5 bases). Germline lookup yields CDR1 MGHDK and CDR2 SYGVNS. The CDR3 has 17 amino acids. V was cut by 5 bases and J by 1 base, with 15 bases left in between. The CDR3 nucleotides read TGTGCCAGCAGTTGGGGCAGGCGCTCTTCTGGGGCCAACGTCCTGACTTTC. Its protein is CASSWGRRSSGANVLTF.

This clonotype was seen ten or more times. The chain couples TRBV6-5 to TRBJ1-6; D unresolved. The CDR3 loop spans 15 amino acids. V was trimmed by 2 bases and J by 6 bases, leaving 11 bases between them. Germline V lookup: CDR1 MNHEY, CDR2 SVGAGI. CDR3 DNA: TGTGCCAGCAGTTACAGGGCCCACGTTAATTCACCCCTCCACTTT. As protein: CASSYRAHVNSPLHF.

In this sample, this clonotype turned up many times. This chain uses TRBV24-1 with TRBJ2-5; TRBD1 aligns across 7 bases. Germline V gene lookup returns CDR1 KGHDR and CDR2 SFDVKD. Trimming removed 2 bases from V and 5 bases from J; junction bases left unmatched: 10. This CDR3 contains 16 residues. The CDR3 DNA reads as TGTGCCACCAGTGATTCTCTGACAGGGCGAAAGGAGACCCAGTACTTC. Amino acid sequence: CATSDSLTGRKETQYF.

The chain couples TRBV11-2 to TRBJ2-5, with 8 bases matching TRBD1. Germline loops: CDR1 SGHAT, CDR2 FQNNGV. This CDR3 is 19 amino acids long. Trimming took 8 bases from V and 3 from J; bases not matched to a gene: 23. In DNA form, the CDR3 reads TGTGCCAGCTCACCAAAGGCCCCAGGGGGCTTTGTTTCAGAAGAGACCCAGTACTTC. Translated, it gives CASSPKAPGGFVSEETQYF.

This clonotype was seen ten or more times. The V and J genes are TRBV20-1 and TRBJ1-5; no definite D call. The CDR3 is made up of 17 amino acids. The germline V gene encodes CDR1 DFQATT and CDR2 SNEGSKA (reference sequence). The V end was cut by 5 bases, the J end by 0 bases, with 20 bases between. The CDR3, as DNA: TGCAGTGCTTCTATTCTGCCTCGCAGGTATAGCAATCAGCCCCAGCATTTT. It is translated as CSASILPRRYSNQPQHF.

The V and J genes are TRBV7-9 and TRBJ2-3; D perhaps matches TRBD1 (5 bases). CDR3 length equals 13 residues. Trimming left V 6 bases short and J 1 base short, with 8 bases between. From germline, CDR1 is SEHNR and CDR2 FQNEAQ (reference sequence). CDR3 nucleotide sequence: TGTGCCAGCAGTTCCAGGGGCACAGATACGCAGTATTTT. Translating it yields CASSSRGTDTQYF.

Details on this clonotype: A much larger clone lies a single base off, so this may be a read error. The J gene is TRBJ2-7, the V gene TRBV6-2 or TRBV6-3, with D possibly TRBD2 on 6 matching bases. V lost 11 bases, J lost 6 bases, and 20 bases lay in between. The length of the CDR3 is 13 residues. Germline lookup yields CDR1 MNHEY and CDR2 SVGEGT. The CDR3 here is CAVRRDWRGEQYF. Here the CDR3 DNA reads TGTGCCGTACGCCGAGACTGGCGGGGCGAGCAGTACTTC.

There are many counts of this clonotype. The chain uses TRBV6-5 and TRBJ1-6; perhaps TRBD1 as D (5 bases). Between the trimmed V and J ends, which lost 4 bases and 10 bases, there was a span of 14 bases. The CDR3 runs to 14 residues. CDR1 and CDR2 from the germline V gene are MNHEY and SVGAGI. As DNA, the CDR3 is TGTGCCAGCAGTTCCGGGACTCTGGGGTCACCCCTCCACTTT. As protein: CASSSGTLGSPLHF.

This clonotype was found many times. The chain combines TRBV7-3 with TRBJ1-1; 7 bases agree with TRBD1. This CDR3 has 14 amino acids. Germline values: CDR1 SGHTA, CDR2 FQGTGA. Trimming took 5 bases from V and 4 from J; bases not matched to a gene: 7. CDR3 DNA: TGTGCCAGCAGCCTGATAAGGGGGCTCACTGAAGCTTTCTTT. This translates into CASSLIRGLTEAFF.